The 6 T cell receptor beta chains below were found in one sample sequenced in a study of T cells in Graves' hyperthyroidism and ophthalmopathy. Amplification of TCR beta CDR3 regions used RNA as the template. First-round RT-PCR targeting the TCR CDR3 was performed with the HTBI primer set. Via MiXCR, TCRdb re-called the multiplex PCR reads, giving one row per CDR3 protein. Of some 440,000 distinct CDR3 sequences listed, approximately 14% are singletons. The sequenced material came from blood. The source of these receptors is a woman under 30 with Graves' hyperthyroidism.

Many counts were recorded for this clonotype. The chain couples TRBV7-2 to TRBJ1-3; tentative D call: TRBD1 (5 bases). Trimming shortened V by 2 bases and J by 4 bases, and 12 bases separated the two germline ends. This CDR3 comprises 15 residues. Germline assignment: CDR1 SGHTA and CDR2 FQGNSA. The CDR3 loop reads CASSLSQGAGNTIYF. As DNA, the CDR3 is TGTGCCAGCAGCTTAAGTCAGGGTGCCGGAAACACCATATATTTT.

This chain connects TRBV6-2 or TRBV6-3 to TRBJ1-2, with TRBD1 identical over 8 bases. V was clipped by 7 bases and J by 9 bases; unmatched bases: 13. This CDR3 comprises 14 residues. Germline V gene data show CDR1 as MNHEY and CDR2 as SVGEGT. The CDR3 spells CASIPSGTGGRYTF. The CDR3 coding sequence is TGTGCCAGCATCCCATCCGGGACAGGTGGTCGCTACACCTTC.

This chain connects TRBV20-1 to TRBJ2-2, with 7 nucleotides matching TRBD2. This CDR3 comprises 14 residues. The germline V gene has CDR1 DFQATT and CDR2 SNEGSKA (reference sequence). Trimming took 1 base from V and 7 from J; bases not matched to a gene: 6. The CDR3 region has the DNA TGCAGTGCTAGAGGGGGTAGCGGGTACGGGGAGCTGTTTTTT. Its translation: CSARGGSGYGELFF.

This clonotype was seen at least ten times. V usage is TRBV3-1 and J usage is TRBJ1-5, with D hard to call. There are 16 residues in the CDR3. V dropped 0 bases and J dropped 0 bases, with 9 bases sitting between them. The germline V gene has CDR1 LGHDT and CDR2 YNNKEL (reference sequence). CDR3 protein: CASSQDAPSSNQPQHF. In nucleotides, the CDR3 is TGTGCCAGCAGCCAAGATGCGCCCAGTAGCAATCAGCCCCAGCATTTT.

This clonotype was counted only a few times. This chain joins TRBV7-3 and TRBJ2-6; D perhaps matches TRBD2 (5 bases). This CDR3 region has 19 residues. Germline V CDR1 and CDR2: SGHTA, FQGTGA. Trimming removed 3 bases from V and 0 bases from J, with 18 bases in between. The CDR3 coding sequence is TGTGCCAGCAGCTTTGCCTCACTAGGGATGTCCTCTGGGGCCAACGTCCTGACTTTC. Its translation is CASSFASLGMSSGANVLTF.

This clonotype was found many times. The chain is built from TRBV20-1 and TRBJ1-1; 12 nucleotides align to TRBD1. The V and J ends lost 5 bases and 4 bases, in that order; junction bases with no gene match: 11. Germline assignment: CDR1 DFQATT and CDR2 SNEGSKA (reference sequence). CDR3 length equals 16 residues. CDR3 in DNA: TGCAGTGCTCAACCCGGGACAGGGGGCGAAGGCACTGAAGCTTTCTTT. Translation: CSAQPGTGGEGTEAFF.